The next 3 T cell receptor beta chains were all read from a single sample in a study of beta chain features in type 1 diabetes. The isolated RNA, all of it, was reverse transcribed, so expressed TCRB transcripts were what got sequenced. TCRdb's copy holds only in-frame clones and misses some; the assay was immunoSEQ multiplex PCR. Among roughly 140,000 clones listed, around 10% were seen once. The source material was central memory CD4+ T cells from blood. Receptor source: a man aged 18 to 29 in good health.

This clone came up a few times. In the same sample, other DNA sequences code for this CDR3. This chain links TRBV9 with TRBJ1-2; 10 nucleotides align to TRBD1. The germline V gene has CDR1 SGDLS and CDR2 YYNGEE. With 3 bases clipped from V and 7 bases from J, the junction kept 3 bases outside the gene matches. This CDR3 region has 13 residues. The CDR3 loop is CASSDGQGGGYTF. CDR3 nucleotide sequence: TGTGCCAGCAGCGACGGACAGGGGGGTGGCTACACCTTC.

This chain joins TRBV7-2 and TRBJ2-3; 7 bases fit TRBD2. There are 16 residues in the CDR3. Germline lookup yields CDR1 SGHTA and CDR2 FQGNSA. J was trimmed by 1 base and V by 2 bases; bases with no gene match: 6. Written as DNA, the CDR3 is TGTGCCAGCAGCTTAAGGAAGGGAGGGGGCACAGATACGCAGTATTTT. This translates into CASSLRKGGGTDTQYF.

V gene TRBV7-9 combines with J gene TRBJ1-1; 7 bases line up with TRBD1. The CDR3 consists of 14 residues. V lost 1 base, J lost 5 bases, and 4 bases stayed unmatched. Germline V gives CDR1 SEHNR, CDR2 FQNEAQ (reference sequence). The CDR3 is CASSLGQGSTEAFF. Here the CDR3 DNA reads TGTGCCAGCAGCTTAGGACAGGGATCGACTGAAGCTTTCTTT.